This T cell receptor (beta chain) was found in a study of control samples from healthy donors and cancer patients. TCRdb's table, derived via immunoSEQ multiplex PCR, lists solely in-frame clones and lacks some. The data hold under 200,000 clones, with about nine tenths observed a single time. The V end was cut by 8 bases, the J end by 4 bases, with 15 bases between. The CDR3 contains 13 residues. Germline V CDR1 and CDR2: SEHNR, FQNEAQ (reference sequence). This sequence originates from a woman aged 25 to 39 in good health. The sample was blood. This chain connects TRBV7-9 to TRBJ2-7; either TRBD1 or TRBD2 may supply D (5 bases each). The CDR3 is CASAPGTLYEQYF. The CDR3 region has the DNA TGTGCCAGCGCCCCCGGGACCCTATACGAGCAGTACTTC.